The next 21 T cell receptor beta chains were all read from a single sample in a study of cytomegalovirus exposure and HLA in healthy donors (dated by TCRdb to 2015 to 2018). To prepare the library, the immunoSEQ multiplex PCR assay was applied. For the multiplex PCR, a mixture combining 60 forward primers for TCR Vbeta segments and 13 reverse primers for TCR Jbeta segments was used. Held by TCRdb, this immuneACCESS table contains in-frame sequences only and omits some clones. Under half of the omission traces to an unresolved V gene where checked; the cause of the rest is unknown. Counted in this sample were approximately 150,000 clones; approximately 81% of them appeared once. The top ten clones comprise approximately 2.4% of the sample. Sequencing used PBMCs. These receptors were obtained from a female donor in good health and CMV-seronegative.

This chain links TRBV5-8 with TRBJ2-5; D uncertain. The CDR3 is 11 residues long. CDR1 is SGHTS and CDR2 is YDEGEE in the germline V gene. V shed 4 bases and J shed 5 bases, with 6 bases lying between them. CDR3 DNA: TGTGCCAGCAGCCCCCGTGAGACCCAGTACTTC. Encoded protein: CASSPRETQYF.

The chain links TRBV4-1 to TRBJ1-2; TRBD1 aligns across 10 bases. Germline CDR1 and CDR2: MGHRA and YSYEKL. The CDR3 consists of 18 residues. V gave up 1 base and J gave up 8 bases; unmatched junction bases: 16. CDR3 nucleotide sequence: TGCGCCAGCAGCCAAGGCCCCGCGACAGGGGGCAGGGGATTAGGCTACACCTTC. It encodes CASSQGPATGGRGLGYTF.

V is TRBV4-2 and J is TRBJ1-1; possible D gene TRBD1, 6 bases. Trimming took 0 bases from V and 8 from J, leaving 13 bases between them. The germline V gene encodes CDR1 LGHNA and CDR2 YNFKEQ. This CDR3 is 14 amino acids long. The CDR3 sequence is CASSQDRGASEAFF. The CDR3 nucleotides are TGTGCCAGCAGCCAAGACCGGGGGGCTTCGGAAGCTTTCTTT.

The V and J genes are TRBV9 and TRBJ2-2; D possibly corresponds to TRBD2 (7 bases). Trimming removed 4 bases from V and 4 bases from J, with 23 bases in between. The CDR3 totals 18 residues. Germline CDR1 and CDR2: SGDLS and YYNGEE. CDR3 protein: CASSLPVAGAPGTGELFF. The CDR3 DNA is TGTGCCAGCAGCCTCCCGGTTGCGGGGGCCCCTGGCACCGGGGAGCTGTTTTTT.

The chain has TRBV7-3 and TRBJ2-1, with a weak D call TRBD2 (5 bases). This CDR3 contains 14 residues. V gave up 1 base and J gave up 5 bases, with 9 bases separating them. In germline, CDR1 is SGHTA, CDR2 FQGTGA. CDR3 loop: CASSLILGDNEQFF. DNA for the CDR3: TGTGCCAGCAGCTTAATTTTGGGAGACAATGAGCAGTTCTTC.

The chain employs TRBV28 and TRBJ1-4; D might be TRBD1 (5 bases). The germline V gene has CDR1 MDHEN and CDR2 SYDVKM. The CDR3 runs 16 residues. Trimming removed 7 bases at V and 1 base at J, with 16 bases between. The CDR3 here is CASIGGGWRTNEKLFF. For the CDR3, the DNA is TGTGCCAGCATCGGGGGGGGATGGAGAACTAATGAAAAACTGTTTTTT.

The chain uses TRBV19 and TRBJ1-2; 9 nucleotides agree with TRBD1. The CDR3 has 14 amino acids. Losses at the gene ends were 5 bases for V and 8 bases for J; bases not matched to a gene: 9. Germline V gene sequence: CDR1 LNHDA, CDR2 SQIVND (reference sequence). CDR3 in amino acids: CASSSRDRVSGYTF. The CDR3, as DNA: TGTGCCAGTAGTTCCCGGGACAGGGTGTCAGGCTACACCTTC. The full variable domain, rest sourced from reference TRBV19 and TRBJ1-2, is DGGITQSPKYLFRKEGQNVTLSCEQNLNHDAMYWYRQDPGQGLRLIYYSQIVNDFQKGDIAEGYSVSREKKESFPLTVTSAQKNPTAFYLCASSSRDRVSGYTFGSGTRLTVV.

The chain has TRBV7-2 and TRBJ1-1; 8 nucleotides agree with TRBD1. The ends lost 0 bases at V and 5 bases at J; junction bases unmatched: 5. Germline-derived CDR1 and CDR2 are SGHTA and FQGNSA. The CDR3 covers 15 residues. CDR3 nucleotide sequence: TGTGCCAGCAGCTTAGCGACAGGGGTTGGGACTGAAGCTTTCTTT. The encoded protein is CASSLATGVGTEAFF. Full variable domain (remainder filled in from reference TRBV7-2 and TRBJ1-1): GAGVSQSPSNKVTEKGKDVELRCDPISGHTALYWYRQSLGQGLEFLIYFQGNSAPDKSGLPSDRFSAERTGGSVSTLTIQRTQQEDSAVYLCASSLATGVGTEAFFGQGTRLTVV.

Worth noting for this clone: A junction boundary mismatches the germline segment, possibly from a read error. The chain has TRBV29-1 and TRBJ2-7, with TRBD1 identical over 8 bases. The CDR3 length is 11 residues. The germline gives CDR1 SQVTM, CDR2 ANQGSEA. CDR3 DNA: TGCAGCGTTGTTTCGGGACAGGTTTATACTTTC. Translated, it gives CSVVSGQVYTF.

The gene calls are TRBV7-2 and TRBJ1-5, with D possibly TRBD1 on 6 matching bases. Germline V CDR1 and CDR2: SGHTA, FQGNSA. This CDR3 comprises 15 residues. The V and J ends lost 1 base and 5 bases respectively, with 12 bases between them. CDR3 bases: TGTGCCAGCAGCTTAGGGGGACAAACGCATCAGCCCCAGCATTTT. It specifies CASSLGGQTHQPQHF.

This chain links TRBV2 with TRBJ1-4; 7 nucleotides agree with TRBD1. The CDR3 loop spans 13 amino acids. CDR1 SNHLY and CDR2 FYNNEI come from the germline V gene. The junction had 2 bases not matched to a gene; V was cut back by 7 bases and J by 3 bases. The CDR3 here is CASNRGANEKLFF. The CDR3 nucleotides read TGTGCCAGCAACAGGGGAGCTAATGAAAAACTGTTTTTT.

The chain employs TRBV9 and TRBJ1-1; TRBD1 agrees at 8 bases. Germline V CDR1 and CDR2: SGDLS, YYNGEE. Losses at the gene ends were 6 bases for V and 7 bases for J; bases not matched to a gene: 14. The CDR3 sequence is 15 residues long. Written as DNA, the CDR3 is TGTGCCAGCACCACCCTCGGGACAGGAGCTAATGAAGCTTTCTTT. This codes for CASTTLGTGANEAFF. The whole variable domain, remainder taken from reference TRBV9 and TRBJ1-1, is DSGVTQTPKHLITATGQRVTLRCSPRSGDLSVYWYQQSLDQGLQFLIQYYNGEERAKGNILERFSAQQFPDLHSELNLSSLELGDSALYFCASTTLGTGANEAFFGQGTRLTVV.

CDR3 nucleotides: TGTGCCAGCAGTCGTACGGGACAGGGAGGTGAAAAACTGTTTTTT. Encoded protein: CASSRTGQGGEKLFF. The chain employs TRBV6-7 and TRBJ1-4; 9 positions match TRBD1. TRBV6-7 is designated an ORF whose function remains uncertain. The V gene end was trimmed by 5 bases and the J gene end by 7 bases; junction bases not matched to a gene: 8. CDR3 length: 15 amino acids.

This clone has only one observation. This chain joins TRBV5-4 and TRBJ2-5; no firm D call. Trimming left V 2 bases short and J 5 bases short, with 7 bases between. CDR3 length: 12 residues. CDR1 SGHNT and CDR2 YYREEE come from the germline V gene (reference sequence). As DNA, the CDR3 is TGTGCCAGCAGCTTTAGTGTGGAGACCCAGTACTTC. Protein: CASSFSVETQYF. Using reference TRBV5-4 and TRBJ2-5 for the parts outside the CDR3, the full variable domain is ETGVTQSPTHLIKTRGQQVTLRCSSQSGHNTVSWYQQALGQGPQFIFQYYREEENGRGNFPPRFSGLQFPNYSSELNVNALELDDSALYLCASSFSVETQYFGPGTRLLVL.

The CDR3 loop reads CASSASGEQFF. As DNA, the CDR3 is TGTGCCAGCAGCGCCTCGGGTGAGCAGTTCTTC. The chain couples TRBV7-3 to TRBJ2-1; unclear D gene. Germline CDR1 SGHTA, CDR2 FQGTGA. The CDR3 spans 11 residues. The germline V and J ends were trimmed by 5 bases and 9 bases, with 8 bases remaining between them.

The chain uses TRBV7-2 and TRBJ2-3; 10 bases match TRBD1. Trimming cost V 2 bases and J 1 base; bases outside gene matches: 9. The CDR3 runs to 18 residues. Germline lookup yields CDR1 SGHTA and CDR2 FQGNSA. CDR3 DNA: TGTGCCAGCAGCTTATGGGCGGTCGGGACAGGGGGCACAGATACGCAGTATTTT. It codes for CASSLWAVGTGGTDTQYF. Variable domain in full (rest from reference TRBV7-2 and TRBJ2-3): GAGVSQSPSNKVTEKGKDVELRCDPISGHTALYWYRQSLGQGLEFLIYFQGNSAPDKSGLPSDRFSAERTGGSVSTLTIQRTQQEDSAVYLCASSLWAVGTGGTDTQYFGPGTRLTVL.

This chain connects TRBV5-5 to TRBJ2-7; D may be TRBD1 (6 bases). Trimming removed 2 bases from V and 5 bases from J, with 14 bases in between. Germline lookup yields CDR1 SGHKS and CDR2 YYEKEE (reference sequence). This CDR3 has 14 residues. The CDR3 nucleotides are TGTGCCAGCAGCTTAAACAGGGTGTGGAACGAGCAGTACTTC. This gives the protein CASSLNRVWNEQYF.

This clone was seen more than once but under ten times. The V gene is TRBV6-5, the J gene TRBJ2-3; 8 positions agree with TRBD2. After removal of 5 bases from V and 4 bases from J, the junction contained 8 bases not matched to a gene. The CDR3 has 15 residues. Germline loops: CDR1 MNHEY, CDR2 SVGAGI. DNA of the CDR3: TGTGCCAGCAGTCCCGTGCGGGAGGTATCAGATACGCAGTATTTT. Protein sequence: CASSPVREVSDTQYF.

CDR3 region: CAWSLARSTEAFF. The CDR3 DNA reads as TGTGCCTGGAGTCTAGCCCGGAGCACTGAAGCTTTCTTT. This chain uses TRBV30 with TRBJ1-1; D is ambiguous. The CDR3 consists of 13 residues. V dropped 2 bases and J dropped 4 bases, with 11 bases sitting between them. The germline CDR1 and CDR2 sequences are GTSNPN and SVGIG (reference sequence).

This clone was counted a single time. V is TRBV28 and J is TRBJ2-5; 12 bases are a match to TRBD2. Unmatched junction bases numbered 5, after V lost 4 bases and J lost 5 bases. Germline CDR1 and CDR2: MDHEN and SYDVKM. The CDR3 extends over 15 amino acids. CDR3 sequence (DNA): TGTGCCAGCAGTTCGGGACTAGCGGGCTGGGAGACCCAGTACTTC. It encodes CASSSGLAGWETQYF.

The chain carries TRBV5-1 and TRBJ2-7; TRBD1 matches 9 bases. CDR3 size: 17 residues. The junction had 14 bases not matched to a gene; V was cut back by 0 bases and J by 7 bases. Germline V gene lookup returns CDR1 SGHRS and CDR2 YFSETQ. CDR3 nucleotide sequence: TGCGCCAGCAGCTTGGGTGCCGTGGGACAGGGTTTGGGAGAGCAGTACTTC. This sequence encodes CASSLGAVGQGLGEQYF. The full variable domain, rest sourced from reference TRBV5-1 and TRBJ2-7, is KAGVTQTPRYLIKTRGQQVTLSCSPISGHRSVSWYQQTPGQGLQFLFEYFSETQRNKGNFPGRFSGRQFSNSRSEMNVSTLELGDSALYLCASSLGAVGQGLGEQYFGPGTRLTVT.